A single sample gave rise to the 15 T cell receptor beta chains below, sequenced in a study of blood T cell repertoires in COVID-19. TCRdb's copy holds only in-frame clones and misses some; the assay was immunoSEQ multiplex PCR. The sample has approximately 110,000 clones, 88% seen once. Sequencing was carried out using peripheral blood. These receptors all come from a woman aged 50 to 65 with active or convalescent COVID-19.

The V gene is TRBV12-3 or TRBV12-4, the J gene TRBJ1-2; weak D call: TRBD1 (5 bases). The CDR3 runs to 12 residues. Trimming took 5 bases from V and 5 from J, leaving 9 bases between them. The CDR3 DNA reads TGTGCCAGCAGTCAGGGACTATATGGCTACACCTTC. Its translation is CASSQGLYGYTF.

The gene calls are TRBV28 and TRBJ2-5; 13 bases line up with TRBD2. V gave up 5 bases and J gave up 2 bases; unmatched junction bases: 5. Per germline, CDR1 MDHEN and CDR2 SYDVKM. The CDR3 is made up of 16 amino acids. CDR3 region: CASSQTGLAGQETQYF. The CDR3 DNA sequence: TGTGCCAGCAGTCAAACGGGACTAGCGGGACAAGAGACCCAGTACTTC.

V gene TRBV28 combines with J gene TRBJ1-1; weak D call: TRBD1 (6 bases). Germline V gene sequence: CDR1 MDHEN, CDR2 SYDVKM. Trimming removed 7 bases from V and 0 bases from J, with 12 bases in between. This CDR3 is 14 amino acids long. The CDR3 DNA reads as TGTGCCAGCACCTTAGGACAGATGAACACTGAAGCTTTCTTT. This sequence encodes CASTLGQMNTEAFF.

The table lists this clone with a few counts. The chain combines TRBV19 with TRBJ1-1, with 7 bases aligning to TRBD1. Germline values: CDR1 LNHDA, CDR2 SQIVND (reference sequence). The ends lost 4 bases at V and 7 bases at J; junction bases unmatched: 6. The CDR3 loop spans 13 amino acids. The chain's CDR3 is CASSKLRDSEAFF. The CDR3 DNA reads TGTGCCAGTAGTAAACTCAGGGACAGTGAAGCTTTCTTT.

A note on this clone: The final CDR3 position lacks the conserved phenylalanine or tryptophan, pointing to a likely read error. The DNA is left out, because the CDR3 cannot be placed on it with certainty; the CDR3 is given as TCRdb lists it. The genes are TRBV3-1 (or the pseudogene TRBV3-2) and TRBJ1-4; TRBD1 is taken as the D call from the table, unchecked against the DNA. Germline values: CDR1 LGHDT, CDR2 YNNKEL (reference sequence). The CDR3 sequence runs 11 residues, both termini included. CDR3 region: CASSPLTGQGV.

The chain recombines TRBV27 with TRBJ2-2; possible D gene TRBD1, 6 bases. The CDR3 is made up of 13 amino acids. The germline V and J ends were trimmed by 10 bases and 4 bases, with 13 bases remaining between them. Per the germline V gene, CDR1 is MNHEY and CDR2 is SMNVEV (reference sequence). CDR3 protein: CATTGQFTGELFF. The CDR3 DNA reads as TGTGCCACCACGGGACAATTCACCGGGGAGCTGTTTTTT.

V and J are TRBV6-5 and TRBJ2-5; TRBD1 agrees at 10 bases. Germline CDR1 and CDR2: MNHEY and SVGAGI. This CDR3 spans 16 amino acids. With 0 bases clipped from V and 4 bases from J, the junction kept 5 bases outside the gene matches. The CDR3 DNA is TGTGCCAGCAGTTACTCCGTGACAGGGGGCGTAGAGACCCAGTACTTC. This translates into CASSYSVTGGVETQYF.

The chain joins TRBV29-1 to TRBJ2-1, with D tentatively TRBD2 (6 bases). Germline loops: CDR1 SQVTM, CDR2 ANQGSEA. CDR3 length: 13 amino acids. Trimming removed 5 bases from V and 8 bases from J, with 16 bases in between. CDR3 sequence: CSVSSLAKDEQFF. The CDR3 DNA reads TGCAGCGTTTCTTCACTAGCCAAGGATGAGCAGTTCTTC.

This clone was observed a single time. This chain links TRBV21-1 with TRBJ2-2; the D call of TRBD2 is as the table states it, not checked on the DNA. TRBV21-1 is recorded as a pseudogene. The CDR3 is 13 amino acids. CDR3 amino acids: CASISRGTGELFF. The CDR3 DNA reads TGTGCCAGCATCTCTCGGGGAACCGGGGAGCTGTTTTTT.

The rearrangement joins TRBV5-4 to TRBJ2-1; D may be TRBD2 (5 bases). The CDR3 has 14 amino acids. V was clipped by 1 base and J by 7 bases, with 12 bases between them. The germline V gene encodes CDR1 SGHNT and CDR2 YYREEE (reference sequence). The CDR3 sequence: CASSLRLAGNEQFF. The DNA of the CDR3 is TGTGCCAGCAGCTTGCGGCTAGCTGGGAATGAGCAGTTCTTC. The variable domain in full, completed from reference TRBV5-4 and TRBJ2-1, reads ETGVTQSPTHLIKTRGQQVTLRCSSQSGHNTVSWYQQALGQGPQFIFQYYREEENGRGNFPPRFSGLQFPNYSSELNVNALELDDSALYLCASSLRLAGNEQFFGPGTRLTVL.

The rearrangement links TRBV6-2 or TRBV6-3 to TRBJ2-7; no clear D gene. CDR1 is MNHEY and CDR2 is SVGEGT in the germline V gene. Trimming took 5 bases from V and 3 from J, leaving 11 bases between them. The CDR3 contains 13 residues. CDR3 sequence (DNA): TGTGCCAGCAGTCTACACCCTAGCTACGAGCAGTACTTC. Its protein is CASSLHPSYEQYF.

This CDR3 reads CASSYQIKATNEKLFF. CDR3 DNA sequence: TGTGCCAGCAGTTACCAGATCAAAGCAACTAATGAAAAACTGTTTTTT. V and J are TRBV6-5 and TRBJ1-4; no clear D. V dropped 2 bases and J dropped 0 bases, with 10 bases sitting between them. CDR1 is MNHEY, CDR2 SVGAGI, per germline. The CDR3 length is 16 residues.

This clone has more than one count but fewer than ten. The CDR3 DNA reads TGTGCCAGCAGTTTGAGCGAGTCGGGGGTGATGGGCTACACCTTC. Translation: CASSLSESGVMGYTF. V and J are TRBV28 and TRBJ1-2; tentatively, D is TRBD1 (5 bases). Trimming pared 3 bases from V and 8 bases from J, leaving 19 bases between. The CDR3 is 15 residues long. CDR1 MDHEN and CDR2 SYDVKM come from the germline V gene.

The CDR3 loop reads CATSRGGGLADKEQYF. The CDR3, as DNA: TGTGCCACCAGCAGAGGGGGGGGACTAGCGGACAAAGAGCAGTACTTC. The chain is built from TRBV15 and TRBJ2-7, with 11 positions matching TRBD2. Trimming removed 1 base from V and 7 bases from J; junction bases left unmatched: 9. Germline assignment: CDR1 LNHNV and CDR2 YYDKDF (reference sequence). CDR3 length: 16 residues.

The V call is TRBV18, the J call TRBJ1-3; D not resolved. The CDR3 totals 19 residues. The V and J ends lost 1 base and 0 bases respectively, with 19 bases between them. Germline V gene lookup returns CDR1 KGHSH and CDR2 LQKENI. The CDR3 here is CASSPLPVSQASSGNTIYF. CDR3 DNA: TGTGCCAGCTCACCACTGCCCGTCTCGCAGGCGAGCTCTGGAAACACCATATATTTT.